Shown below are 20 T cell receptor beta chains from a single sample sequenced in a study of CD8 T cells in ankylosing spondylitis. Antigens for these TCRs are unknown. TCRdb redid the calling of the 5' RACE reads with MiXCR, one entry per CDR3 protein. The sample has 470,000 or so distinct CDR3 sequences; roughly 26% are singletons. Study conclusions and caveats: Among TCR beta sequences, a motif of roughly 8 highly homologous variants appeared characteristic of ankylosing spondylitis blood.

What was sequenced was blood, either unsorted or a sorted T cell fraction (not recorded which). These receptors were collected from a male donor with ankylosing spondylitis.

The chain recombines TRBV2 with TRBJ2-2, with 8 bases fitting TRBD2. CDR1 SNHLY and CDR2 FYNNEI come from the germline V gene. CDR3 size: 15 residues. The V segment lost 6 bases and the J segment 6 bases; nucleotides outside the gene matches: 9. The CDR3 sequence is CASRAGLGLPGELFF. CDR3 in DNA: TGTGCCAGCAGGGCGGGACTAGGACTCCCCGGGGAGCTGTTTTTT.

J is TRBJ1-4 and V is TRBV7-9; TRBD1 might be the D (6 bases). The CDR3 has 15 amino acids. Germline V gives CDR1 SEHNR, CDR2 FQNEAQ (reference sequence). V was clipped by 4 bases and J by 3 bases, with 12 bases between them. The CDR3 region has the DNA TGTGCCAGCAGCTCTTGGACAGCTTCTAATGAAAAACTGTTTTTT. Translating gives CASSSWTASNEKLFF.

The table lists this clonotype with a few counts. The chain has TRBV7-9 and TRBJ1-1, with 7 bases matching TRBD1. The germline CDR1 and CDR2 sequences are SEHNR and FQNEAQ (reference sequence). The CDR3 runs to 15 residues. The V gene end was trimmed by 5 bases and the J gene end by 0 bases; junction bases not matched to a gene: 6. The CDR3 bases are TGTGCCAGCAGCCGACAGGGAACCCTGAACACTGAAGCTTTCTTT. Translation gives CASSRQGTLNTEAFF.

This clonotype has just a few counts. The CDR3 protein is CSVVSRGQENTEAFF. In nucleotides, the CDR3 is TGCAGCGTCGTGTCCCGGGGGCAGGAGAACACTGAAGCTTTCTTT. The chain has TRBV29-1 and TRBJ1-1; weak D call: TRBD1 (6 bases). V was shortened by 6 bases and J by 1 base, with 18 bases between the two germline ends. Germline V gene lookup returns CDR1 SQVTM and CDR2 ANQGSEA. CDR3 length equals 15 residues. Full variable domain (outside the CDR3, taken from reference TRBV29-1 and TRBJ1-1): SAVISQKPSRDICQRGTSLTIQCQVDSQVTMMFWYRQQPGQSLTLIATANQGSEATYESGFVIDKFPISRPNLTFSTLTVSNMSPEDSSIYLCSVVSRGQENTEAFFGQGTRLTVV.

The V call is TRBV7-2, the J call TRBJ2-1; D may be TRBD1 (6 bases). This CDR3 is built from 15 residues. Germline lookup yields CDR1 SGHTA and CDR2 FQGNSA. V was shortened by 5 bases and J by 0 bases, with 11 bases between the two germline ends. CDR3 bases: TGTGCCAGCAGCATTGACAGGAGCTCCTACAATGAGCAGTTCTTC. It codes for CASSIDRSSYNEQFF.

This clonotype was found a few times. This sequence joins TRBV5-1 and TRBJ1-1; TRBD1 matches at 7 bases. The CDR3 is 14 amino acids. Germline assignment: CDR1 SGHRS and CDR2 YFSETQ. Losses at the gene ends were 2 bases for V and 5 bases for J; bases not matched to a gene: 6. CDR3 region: CASSFGGTVTEAFF. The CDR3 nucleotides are TGCGCCAGCAGCTTCGGCGGGACAGTTACTGAAGCTTTCTTT.

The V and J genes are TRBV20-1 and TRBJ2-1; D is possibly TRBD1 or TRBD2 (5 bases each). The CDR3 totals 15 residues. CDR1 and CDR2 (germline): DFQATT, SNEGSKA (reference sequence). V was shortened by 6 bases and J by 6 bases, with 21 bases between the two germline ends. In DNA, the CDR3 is TGCAGTGCCGACAGCGGCGGTACCGCCATCAATGAGCAGTTCTTC. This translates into CSADSGGTAINEQFF.

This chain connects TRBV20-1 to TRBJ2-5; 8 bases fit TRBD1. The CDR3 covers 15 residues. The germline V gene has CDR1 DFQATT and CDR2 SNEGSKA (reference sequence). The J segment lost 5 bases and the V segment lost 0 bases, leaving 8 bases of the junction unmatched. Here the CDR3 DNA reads TGCAGTGCTAGAGATCCCCAGGGGGCTAGGGAGACCCAGTACTTC. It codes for CSARDPQGARETQYF.

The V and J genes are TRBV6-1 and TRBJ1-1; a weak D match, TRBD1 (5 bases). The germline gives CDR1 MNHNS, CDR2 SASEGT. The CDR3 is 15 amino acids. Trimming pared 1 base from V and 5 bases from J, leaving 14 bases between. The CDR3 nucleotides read TGTGCCAGCAGTGAAGGGGGCAAGGGTGGGACTGAAGCTTTCTTT. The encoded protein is CASSEGGKGGTEAFF.

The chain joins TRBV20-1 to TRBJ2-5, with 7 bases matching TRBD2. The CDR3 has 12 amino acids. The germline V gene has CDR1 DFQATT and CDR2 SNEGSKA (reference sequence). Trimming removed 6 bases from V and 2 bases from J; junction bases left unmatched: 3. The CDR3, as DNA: TGCAGTGCGGGACTACCGCAAGAGACCCAGTACTTC. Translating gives CSAGLPQETQYF.

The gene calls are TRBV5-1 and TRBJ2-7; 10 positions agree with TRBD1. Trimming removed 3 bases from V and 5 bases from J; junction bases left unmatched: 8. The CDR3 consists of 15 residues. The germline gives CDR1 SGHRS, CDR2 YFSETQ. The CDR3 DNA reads TGCGCCAGCAGCTCCCCGGGACAGGGGTTCGACGAGCAGTACTTC. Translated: CASSSPGQGFDEQYF.

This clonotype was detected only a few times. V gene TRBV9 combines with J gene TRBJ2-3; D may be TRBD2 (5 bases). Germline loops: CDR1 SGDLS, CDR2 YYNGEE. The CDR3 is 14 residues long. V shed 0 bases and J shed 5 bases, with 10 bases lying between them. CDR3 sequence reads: CASSVVAEEDTQYF. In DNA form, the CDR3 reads TGTGCCAGCAGCGTAGTCGCGGAGGAAGATACGCAGTATTTT.

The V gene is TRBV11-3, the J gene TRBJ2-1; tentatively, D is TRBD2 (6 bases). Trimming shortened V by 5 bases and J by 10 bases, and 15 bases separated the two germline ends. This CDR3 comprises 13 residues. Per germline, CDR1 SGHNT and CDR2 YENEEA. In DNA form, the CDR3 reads TGTGCCAGCAGCCCATCCATGGAGGGGGAGCAGTTCTTC. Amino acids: CASSPSMEGEQFF.

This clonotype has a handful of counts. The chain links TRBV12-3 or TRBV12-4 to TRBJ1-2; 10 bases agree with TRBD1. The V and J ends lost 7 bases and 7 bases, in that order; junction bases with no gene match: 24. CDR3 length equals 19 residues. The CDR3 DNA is TGTGCCAGCACCCTAAAGACAGGGGGCTCAACTCTTCAACTATTTGGCTACACCTTC. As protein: CASTLKTGGSTLQLFGYTF.

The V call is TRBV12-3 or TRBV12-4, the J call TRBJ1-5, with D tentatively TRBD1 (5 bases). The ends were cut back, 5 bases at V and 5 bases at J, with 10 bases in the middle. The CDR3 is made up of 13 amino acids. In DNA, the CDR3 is TGTGCCAGCAGTCGGGGGGACTATCAGCCCCAGCATTTT. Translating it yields CASSRGDYQPQHF.

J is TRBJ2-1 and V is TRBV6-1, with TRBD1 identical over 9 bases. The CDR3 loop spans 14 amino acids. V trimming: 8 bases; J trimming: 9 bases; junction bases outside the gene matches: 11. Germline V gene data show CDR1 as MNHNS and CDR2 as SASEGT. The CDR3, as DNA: TGTGCCAGCTTTACGACAGGGGGAAAGGGTGAGCAGTTCTTC. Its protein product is CASFTTGGKGEQFF.

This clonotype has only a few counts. The CDR3 DNA is TGCAGCGTTGACCCGACAGGGACCGAGCAGTACTTC. Its translation: CSVDPTGTEQYF. The J gene is TRBJ2-7, the V gene TRBV29-1, with TRBD1 matching over 7 bases. This CDR3 is 12 amino acids long. Germline CDR1 is SQVTM and CDR2 is ANQGSEA. The trim removed 3 bases at V and 6 bases at J, leaving 5 bases unmatched.

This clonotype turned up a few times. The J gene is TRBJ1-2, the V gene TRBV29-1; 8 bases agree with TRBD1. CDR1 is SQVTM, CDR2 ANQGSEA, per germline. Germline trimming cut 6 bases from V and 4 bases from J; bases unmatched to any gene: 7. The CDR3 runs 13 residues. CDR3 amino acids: CSVIQGAVYGYTF. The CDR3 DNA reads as TGCAGCGTGATTCAGGGGGCCGTCTATGGCTACACCTTC.

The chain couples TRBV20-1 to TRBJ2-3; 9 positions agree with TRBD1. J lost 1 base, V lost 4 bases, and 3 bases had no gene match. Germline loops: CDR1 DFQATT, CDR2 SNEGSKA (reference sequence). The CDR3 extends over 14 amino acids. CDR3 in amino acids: CSAIRTGGTDTQYF. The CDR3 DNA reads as TGCAGTGCTATACGGACAGGGGGCACAGATACGCAGTATTTT.

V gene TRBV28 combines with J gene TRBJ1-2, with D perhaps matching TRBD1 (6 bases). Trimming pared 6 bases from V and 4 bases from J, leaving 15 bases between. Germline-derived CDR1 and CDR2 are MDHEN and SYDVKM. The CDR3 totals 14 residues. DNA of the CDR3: TGTGCCAGCAGCCCCCTTGGGGGCCGCTATGGCTACACCTTC. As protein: CASSPLGGRYGYTF.